This TCR beta chain comes out of a study of shared clonotypes between healthy human individuals. Per the germline V gene, CDR1 is LGHNA and CDR2 is YSLEER. The CDR3 loop spans 16 amino acids. J gave up 2 bases and V 0 bases, and 6 bases lay outside the gene matches. Libraries were prepared by immunoSEQ multiplex PCR; TCRdb keeps only in-frame clonotypes and omits some of them. Here the sample spans millions of clones, about 95% being singletons. Only CD45RO-negative cells positively selected for CCR7 counted as naive CD8 cells, so terminally differentiated effector memory CD45RA+ cells were excluded. Study-level points and caveats: Investigators collected only blood, and repertoires in tissues likely differ. Non-shared clonotypes showed lower generation probabilities than clonotypes common to all four donors.

Comment on this clone: Its antigen is currently unknown.

Sequences were obtained from naive CD8+ T cells sorted from blood. The rearrangement links TRBV4-3 to TRBJ2-5, with 7 bases identical to TRBD2. The clonotype originates from a man between 18 and 29 years old in good health. The chain's CDR3 is CASSQEWRTSQETQYF. The CDR3 DNA is TGCGCCAGCAGCCAAGAATGGAGGACTAGTCAAGAGACCCAGTACTTC.